This T cell receptor (beta chain) was sequenced during a study of T cell repertoires in cytomegalovirus infection. General study findings and limits: CMV carriers with the relevant HLA were identified by cumulative public TCR beta family frequency. HLA-C-restricted CMV-specific TCR beta clonotypes prevailed in the ex vivo response.

CDR3 size: 16 residues. TCRdb reanalysed the reads using MiXCR and keeps one entry per CDR3 protein. Counted here are about 35,000 distinct CDR3 sequences, over 50% occurring once; the ten biggest clones make up more than 80%. This clonotype appeared once. What it binds is unknown. One end of the junction is discordant with germline, which a read error may explain. The sample in question was CD8+ T cells from cultured PBMCs, obtained from culture after CMV antigen stimulation. This sequence joins TRBV5-3 and TRBJ2-5; possible D gene TRBD2, 6 bases. TRBV5-3 is flagged as an ORF with uncertain function. The sequence derives from a human donor in good health (CMV status not recorded). Some clones in this sample may be carry-over from other donors' samples. Here the CDR3 reads CASSSLGRGIQETQYF. CDR3 sequence (DNA): TGTGCCAGCAGCTCACTGGGACGGGGGATTCAAGAGACCCAGTACTTC.